This T cell receptor beta chain was found in a study of CD8 T cells in ankylosing spondylitis. Whole-study results and caveats: Characteristic, it appeared, of ankylosing spondylitis blood was a TCR beta motif of about eight highly homologous variants. Disease-linked clones were reportedly significantly enriched in matched ankylosing spondylitis synovial fluid.

Each TCR beta library was made by quantitative 5'-RACE that incorporated molecular barcodes. One entry per CDR3 protein results from TCRdb running MiXCR on the 5' RACE reads. The sample carries roughly 700,000 distinct CDR3 sequences, 15% to 20% recorded once. Remarks on this clonotype: The target antigen is unknown.

This CDR3 has 14 residues. Germline assignment: CDR1 ENHRY and CDR2 SYGVKD. With V trimmed by 6 bases and J by 2 bases, 3 bases remained unmatched. This rearrangement joins TRBV10-3 to TRBJ1-5; 8 bases line up with TRBD1. The TCR comes from a male donor with ankylosing spondylitis. Material for sequencing was blood, either unsorted or a sorted T cell fraction (not recorded which). CDR3 sequence (DNA): TGTGCCATCAGCGGACAGGGTGGCAATCAGCCCCAGCATTTT. Its protein is CAISGQGGNQPQHF.